The 2 T cell receptor beta chains below all came from one sample that was sequenced in a study of vaccination and CD4 T cells after COVID-19. Their target antigens are unknown. Treatment of the sample: approximately 9-day PBMC culture with coronavirus spike peptide pools or control peptides (ViraFEST assay). An Oncomine TCR Beta short-read assay was used to sequence the DNA from cultured CD4+ T cells. A single record per CDR3 protein comes from TCRdb applying MiXCR to the PCR reads. The sample shows about 20,000 distinct CDR3 sequences, 35% to 45% of them seen only once. Sequencing was performed on CD4+ T cells from blood, cultured in vitro, taken before SARS-CoV-2 vaccination. The receptors were sampled from a human donor who received a COVID-19 vaccine.

The V gene is TRBV20-1, the J gene TRBJ2-4; 7 nucleotides agree with TRBD2. Trimming took 2 bases from V and 5 from J; bases not matched to a gene: 6. The CDR3 covers 14 residues. Germline lookup yields CDR1 DFQATT and CDR2 SNEGSKA (reference sequence). CDR3 amino acids: CSARTSGRENIQYF. As DNA, the CDR3 is TGCAGTGCTAGAACTTCAGGGAGGGAAAACATTCAGTACTTC.

In this sample, this clonotype turned up a few times. This rearrangement joins TRBV6-1 to TRBJ2-5, with TRBD1 matching 8 bases. The V gene end was trimmed by 0 bases and the J gene end by 4 bases; junction bases not matched to a gene: 7. The CDR3 is 16 residues long. Germline V lookup: CDR1 MNHNS, CDR2 SASEGT. The CDR3: CASSEAPQGAGETQYF. The CDR3 DNA reads as TGTGCCAGCAGTGAAGCGCCGCAGGGGGCTGGAGAGACCCAGTACTTC.